This TCR beta chain appears in the sequencing data of a study of blood T cell repertoires in COVID-19. The overall study: From T cells, B-cell-depleted T cells, or PBMCs came the material, which was cDNA or gDNA.

How the authors handled the data: Reference gene primer amplification gave estimated nucleated cell counts. Here immunoSEQ multiplex PCR was the method, and the copy in TCRdb shows in-frame clones only, minus some. V and J calls and clone size follow that table, whereas D and trimming were derived from the DNA. This sample yields over 200,000 clones, of which over 70% are seen a single time; about 3.5% belongs to the top ten. The study assigned cohorts using participant-reported clinical history. This CDR3 is 15 amino acids long. From germline, CDR1 is SGHVS and CDR2 FNYEAQ. Trimming cost V 5 bases and J 4 bases; bases outside gene matches: 7.

The sample was PBMCs or T cells enriched from blood (not recorded which). The chain joins TRBV7-6 to TRBJ2-3, with 9 positions matching TRBD2. The clonotype originates from a woman aged 25 to 45 who had been exposed to COVID-19. The CDR3 loop is CASSPSQREADTQYF. CDR3 coding DNA: TGTGCCAGCAGCCCCTCGCAGCGGGAGGCAGATACGCAGTATTTT.